The 20 T cell receptor beta chains below were found in one sample sequenced in a study of metastatic and nonmetastatic thyroid tumors. All patients were untreated before thyroid surgery. With MiXCR, TCRdb called clones anew from the PCR reads. The sample has about 92,000 clones; 15% are singletons. Input material: blood. These receptors were obtained from a female donor with papillary thyroid cancer or a benign thyroid nodule (not recorded which). Some clones in this sample may be carry-over from other donors' samples.

Details on this clone: With a much larger clone just one base away, this may be a read error. The chain couples TRBV3-1 to TRBJ2-2; TRBD2 agrees at 11 bases. Germline CDR1 is LGHDT and CDR2 is YNNKEL (reference sequence). After removal of 1 base from V and 7 bases from J, the junction contained 5 bases not matched to a gene. The CDR3 is 16 amino acids. The CDR3 DNA reads as TGTGCCAGCAGCCAAGTCCTAGCGGGGGGCGGCGGGGAGCTGTTTTTT. Protein product: CASSQVLAGGGGELFF. The variable domain in full, with the rest retrieved from reference TRBV3-1 and TRBJ2-2, is DTAVSQTPKYLVTQMGNDKSIKCEQNLGHDTMYWYKQDSKKFLKIMFSYNNKELIINETVPNRFSPKSPDKAHLNLHINSLELGDSAVYFCASSQVLAGGGGELFFGEGSRLTVL.

This clone was seen at least ten times. The sample contains more than one DNA sequence encoding this CDR3. The chain couples TRBV6-2 or TRBV6-3 to TRBJ1-5; 10 nucleotides agree with TRBD1. CDR1 MNHEY and CDR2 SVGEGT come from the germline V gene. The junction had 13 bases not matched to a gene; V was cut back by 8 bases and J by 6 bases. There are 16 residues in the CDR3. CDR3 region: CASQTSGGTGVQPQHF. The CDR3 DNA sequence: TGTGCCAGCCAGACGTCGGGCGGGACAGGGGTTCAGCCCCAGCATTTT.

Note on this clone: Other DNA sequences within the sample encode an identical CDR3. V and J are TRBV5-1 and TRBJ2-1; 9 nucleotides agree with TRBD1. J was trimmed by 8 bases and V by 2 bases; bases with no gene match: 8. Germline V lookup: CDR1 SGHRS, CDR2 YFSETQ. CDR3 length equals 15 residues. DNA of the CDR3: TGCGCCAGCAGCTTTGAACAGGGGGCGCGGTATGAGCAGTTCTTC. Translation gives CASSFEQGARYEQFF. Based on the CDR3 plus reference TRBV5-1 and TRBJ2-1, the full variable domain is KAGVTQTPRYLIKTRGQQVTLSCSPISGHRSVSWYQQTPGQGLQFLFEYFSETQRNKGNFPGRFSGRQFSNSRSEMNVSTLELGDSALYLCASSFEQGARYEQFFGPGTRLTVL.

The sample holds many counts of this clone. Other nucleotide sequences from this sample produce the same CDR3. The chain combines TRBV3-1 with TRBJ1-3, with D possibly TRBD1 on 5 matching bases. Germline CDR1 and CDR2: LGHDT and YNNKEL (reference sequence). V was shortened by 0 bases and J by 7 bases, with 7 bases between the two germline ends. CDR3 length: 13 amino acids. The DNA of the CDR3 is TGTGCCAGCAGCCAAGAGGGGCTCAACACCATATATTTT. Residues: CASSQEGLNTIYF. The whole variable domain, remainder taken from reference TRBV3-1 and TRBJ1-3, is DTAVSQTPKYLVTQMGNDKSIKCEQNLGHDTMYWYKQDSKKFLKIMFSYNNKELIINETVPNRFSPKSPDKAHLNLHINSLELGDSAVYFCASSQEGLNTIYFGEGSWLTVV.

This clone was recorded at least ten times. The chain uses TRBV7-8 and TRBJ1-1; D ambiguous. V was pared by 5 bases and J by 1 base, with 8 bases between. This CDR3 has 13 amino acids. Germline CDR1 SGHVS, CDR2 FQNEAQ. CDR3 region: CASSRLGNTEAFF. CDR3 in DNA: TGTGCCAGCAGCCGCCTCGGGAACACTGAAGCTTTCTTT.

This clone has at least ten counts. The chain employs TRBV4-1 and TRBJ2-7, with 8 bases fitting TRBD1. The CDR3 contains 15 residues. Germline V CDR1 and CDR2: MGHRA, YSYEKL. V dropped 1 base and J dropped 2; count of bases not matched to a gene: 4. CDR3 sequence (DNA): TGCGCCAGCAGCCAAGGACAGGGGATTACCTACGAGCAGTACTTC. Its protein product is CASSQGQGITYEQYF.

A single count supports this clone. V is TRBV11-2 and J is TRBJ1-1; possible D gene TRBD1, 5 bases. Germline CDR1 SGHAT, CDR2 FQNNGV. There are 16 residues in the CDR3. V was trimmed by 2 bases and J by 4 bases, leaving 17 bases between them. The DNA for the CDR3 is TGTGCCAGCAGCTTATGTAGCCTCTCGAGGGGCACTGAAGCTTTCTTT. This gives the protein CASSLCSLSRGTEAFF.

This clone has just a few counts. The chain links TRBV5-1 to TRBJ2-5; D may match TRBD1 or TRBD2 (6 bases each). Germline V gene sequence: CDR1 SGHRS, CDR2 YFSETQ. V lost 4 bases to trimming and J lost 1 base, with 14 bases between them. CDR3 length: 15 amino acids. The CDR3 is CASSRGLASQETQYF. As DNA, the CDR3 is TGCGCCAGCAGCCGGGGGCTGGCGTCCCAAGAGACCCAGTACTTC. The whole variable domain, filled in from reference TRBV5-1 and TRBJ2-5, reads KAGVTQTPRYLIKTRGQQVTLSCSPISGHRSVSWYQQTPGQGLQFLFEYFSETQRNKGNFPGRFSGRQFSNSRSEMNVSTLELGDSALYLCASSRGLASQETQYFGPGTRLLVL.

This clone was picked up many times. This chain links TRBV18 with TRBJ2-1, with 12 bases that match TRBD1. This CDR3 is built from 14 residues. Unmatched junction bases numbered 4, after V lost 4 bases and J lost 9 bases. Germline CDR1 is KGHSH and CDR2 is LQKENI. CDR3 protein: CASSLGTGGIEQFF. CDR3 nucleotide sequence: TGTGCCAGCTCACTTGGGACAGGGGGCATTGAGCAGTTCTTC.

There are a few counts of this clone. The J gene is TRBJ2-4, the V gene TRBV20-1; D is unresolved. Germline V gene lookup returns CDR1 DFQATT and CDR2 SNEGSKA (reference sequence). The CDR3 contains 11 residues. With 7 bases removed from V and 1 base from J, the gap between germline ends came to 5 bases. CDR3 residues: CSGVAKNIQYF. Here the CDR3 DNA reads TGCAGTGGGGTTGCCAAAAACATTCAGTACTTC.

This clone was seen repeatedly, ten times or more. The same CDR3 arises from other DNA sequences in this sample as well. The CDR3 is CASSRRGRGSNQPQHF. The CDR3, as DNA: TGTGCCAGCAGCCGCCGGGGAAGGGGTAGCAATCAGCCCCAGCATTTT. The chain combines TRBV2 with TRBJ1-5; tentative D call: TRBD1 (5 bases). This CDR3 spans 16 amino acids. Trimming left V 6 bases short and J 0 bases short, with 15 bases between. Germline-derived CDR1 and CDR2 are SNHLY and FYNNEI.

This clone showed up many times. The V and J genes are TRBV20-1 and TRBJ2-1; 13 bases align to TRBD2. Germline V gene lookup returns CDR1 DFQATT and CDR2 SNEGSKA (reference sequence). V shed 3 bases and J 15 bases; nucleotides not matched to a gene: 5. CDR3 length: 12 residues. The CDR3 DNA sequence: TGCAGTGCTAGTAAGACTAGCGGGGGGACGTTCTTC. Residues: CSASKTSGGTFF.

This clone was seen many times. V usage is TRBV30 and J usage is TRBJ1-1, with D uncertain. Trimming took off 0 bases at V and 8 bases at J, with 16 bases between the two ends. The CDR3 has 14 amino acids. Germline V lookup: CDR1 GTSNPN, CDR2 SVGIG (reference sequence). The CDR3 sequence: CAWSVGWEDLEAFF. The CDR3 DNA is TGTGCCTGGAGTGTAGGATGGGAAGATTTAGAAGCTTTCTTT.

This clone was seen repeatedly, ten times or more. For the CDR3, the DNA is TGTGCCAGCAGTTCGGGACTAGCGGGGATAGCCAAAAACATTCAGTACTTC. Translation: CASSSGLAGIAKNIQYF. This chain connects TRBV6-1 to TRBJ2-4; 13 nucleotides match TRBD2. CDR3 length equals 17 residues. Germline V gene data show CDR1 as MNHNS and CDR2 as SASEGT. With 5 bases clipped from V and 0 bases from J, the junction kept 4 bases outside the gene matches.

This clone was picked up many times. This chain connects TRBV5-6 to TRBJ1-2; no definite D call. Trimming removed 2 bases at V and 3 bases at J, with 11 bases between. This CDR3 has 14 amino acids. Per the germline V gene, CDR1 is SGHDT and CDR2 is YYEEEE. The CDR3: CASSFLGADYGYTF. The CDR3 DNA follows: TGTGCCAGCAGCTTTCTGGGAGCTGACTATGGCTACACCTTC. The full variable domain, completed using reference TRBV5-6 and TRBJ1-2, is DAGVTQSPTHLIKTRGQQVTLRCSPKSGHDTVSWYQQALGQGPQFIFQYYEEEERQRGNFPDRFSGHQFPNYSSELNVNALLLGDSALYLCASSFLGADYGYTFGSGTRLTVV.

This clone was found many times. The V and J genes are TRBV28 and TRBJ2-4; 8 nucleotides match TRBD2. Per the germline V gene, CDR1 is MDHEN and CDR2 is SYDVKM. Unmatched junction bases numbered 11, after V lost 6 bases and J lost 7 bases. CDR3 length equals 15 residues. DNA of the CDR3: TGTGCCAGCAGCCTCATGGGACTAGGGCCCAACATTCAGTACTTC. It translates to CASSLMGLGPNIQYF.

Concerning this clone itself: This may be a read error: a much more frequent sequence differs by one nucleotide. Different DNA sequences within this sample yield the same CDR3. The chain carries TRBV9 and TRBJ1-2; TRBD1 matches 10 bases. The germline gives CDR1 SGDLS, CDR2 YYNGEE. The CDR3 has 14 amino acids. The trim removed 0 bases at V and 8 bases at J, leaving 4 bases unmatched. The CDR3 protein is CASSVEGQGYGYTF. CDR3 in DNA: TGTGCCAGCAGCGTAGAGGGACAGGGGTACGGCTACACCTTC.

In this sample, this clone turned up many times. The chain joins TRBV18 to TRBJ1-2, with D uncertain. The V and J ends lost 3 bases and 5 bases respectively, with 7 bases between them. Germline V gene sequence: CDR1 KGHSH, CDR2 LQKENI. CDR3 length: 12 residues. CDR3 bases: TGTGCCAGCTCACCCCACGTATATGGCTACACCTTC. Translation: CASSPHVYGYTF.

A word on this clone: This may stem from a read error, because a much larger clone lies one nucleotide away. The chain links TRBV20-1 to TRBJ2-1, with TRBD2 matching over 8 bases. V was clipped by 6 bases and J by 4 bases; unmatched bases: 11. The CDR3 contains 15 residues. In germline, CDR1 is DFQATT, CDR2 SNEGSKA (reference sequence). CDR3 loop: CSARPTGGPYNEQFF. Written as DNA, the CDR3 is TGCAGTGCCCGGCCCACGGGGGGGCCATACAATGAGCAGTTCTTC.

V and J are TRBV11-1 and TRBJ2-7; 9 positions agree with TRBD1. Germline trimming cut 1 base from V and 1 base from J; bases unmatched to any gene: 5. This CDR3 comprises 16 residues. Germline loops: CDR1 SGHAT, CDR2 FQDESV (reference sequence). DNA for the CDR3: TGTGCCAGCAGCTTAGGGGACAGGGCCCGTTCCTACGAGCAGTACTTC. Its translation is CASSLGDRARSYEQYF.